The TCR beta chain described here comes from a study of blood T cell repertoires in COVID-19. Overall study: Samples came from the United States, Italy and Spain, spanning acute and convalescent COVID-19. Nucleic acid was either cDNA or gDNA, and it came from T cells, B-cell-depleted T cells, or PBMCs.

Per the original data handling: Counts of nucleated cells, estimated from reference gene primer amplification, were obtained. Clones were sequenced by immunoSEQ multiplex PCR, and TCRdb holds only the in-frame ones, with some missing. V and J calls and clone size are those listed in that table; D and trimming were worked out from the DNA. The sample carries some 20,000 clones, around nine tenths recorded once. The sample consisted of peripheral blood. This sequence originates from an older woman with active COVID-19.

The CDR3 DNA follows: TGTGCCAGCAGCTTGGCGGGTAGCGGGGGGCCGACCCAGTACTTC. Its translation: CASSLAGSGGPTQYF. V gene TRBV7-8 combines with J gene TRBJ2-5; 10 bases fit TRBD2. The V gene end was trimmed by 3 bases and the J gene end by 7 bases; junction bases not matched to a gene: 8. Germline V gene data show CDR1 as SGHVS and CDR2 as FQNEAQ. This CDR3 is 15 amino acids long.